These 8 T cell receptor beta chains were all obtained from the same sample, sequenced in a study of blood T cells in healthy people across ages. Together with a sample-barcoded 5' primer, a J-beta primer mix was included in a second PCR lasting about 7 to 11 cycles. TCRdb fed the 5' RACE reads into MiXCR, producing one record per CDR3 protein. This sample has approximately 780,000 distinct CDR3 sequences, with around 24% found just once. The data also belong to a second study, concerning T cells of mothers and their children.

Sequenced material: blood. The receptor set was obtained from a boy younger than 18 in good health.

This clonotype was seen a handful of times. V usage is TRBV20-1 and J usage is TRBJ2-5, with 8 bases fitting TRBD2. The CDR3 sequence is 13 residues long. With 8 bases clipped from V and 4 bases from J, the junction kept 9 bases outside the gene matches. CDR1 and CDR2 from the germline V gene are DFQATT and SNEGSKA (reference sequence). CDR3 amino acids: CSTGLGGGETQYF. The CDR3 DNA sequence: TGCAGTACGGGACTAGGTGGGGGAGAGACCCAGTACTTC.

V gene TRBV9 combines with J gene TRBJ2-1; a weak D match, TRBD1 (5 bases). Per germline, CDR1 SGDLS and CDR2 YYNGEE. The germline V and J ends were trimmed by 3 bases and 5 bases, with 15 bases remaining between them. This CDR3 spans 15 amino acids. This CDR3 reads CASSAPQTDNNEQFF. The CDR3 DNA is TGTGCCAGCAGCGCCCCACAGACAGATAACAATGAGCAGTTCTTC. Full variable domain (rest looked up from reference TRBV9 and TRBJ2-1): DSGVTQTPKHLITATGQRVTLRCSPRSGDLSVYWYQQSLDQGLQFLIQYYNGEERAKGNILERFSAQQFPDLHSELNLSSLELGDSALYFCASSAPQTDNNEQFFGPGTRLTVL.

The rearrangement joins TRBV7-2 to TRBJ2-2; tentative D call: TRBD1 (5 bases). The V end lost 7 bases, the J end lost 3 bases, and 15 bases lay between the germline ends. Germline V gives CDR1 SGHTA, CDR2 FQGNSA. The CDR3 is 15 residues long. For the CDR3, the DNA is TGTGCCAGCACCGTCAGGGAAGAAGACACCGGGGAGCTGTTTTTT. It translates to CASTVREEDTGELFF.

This clonotype was observed a handful of times. This sequence joins TRBV12-3 or TRBV12-4 and TRBJ1-5; maybe TRBD1 (6 bases). The ends were cut back, 6 bases at V and 3 bases at J, with 15 bases in the middle. This CDR3 has 15 amino acids. The CDR3 DNA reads as TGTGCCAGCAGGGACAGCTCTCTCTCCAATCAGCCCCAGCATTTT. Its protein is CASRDSSLSNQPQHF.

The table lists this clonotype with a few counts. V is TRBV15 and J is TRBJ2-5, with TRBD2 matching 12 bases. This CDR3 contains 16 residues. Trimming removed 0 bases from V and 7 bases from J; junction bases left unmatched: 6. Germline loops: CDR1 LNHNV, CDR2 YYDKDF (reference sequence). CDR3 loop: CATSRDGGTSGRTQYF. The CDR3 bases are TGTGCCACCAGCAGAGATGGGGGGACTAGCGGGCGGACCCAGTACTTC.

The chain has TRBV7-2 and TRBJ2-7; a weak D match, TRBD1 (6 bases). Germline lookup yields CDR1 SGHTA and CDR2 FQGNSA. The CDR3 contains 15 residues. V lost 4 bases, J lost 0 bases, and 13 bases lay in between. CDR3 in amino acids: CASSYREGVSYEQYF. The CDR3 coding sequence is TGTGCCAGCAGCTACCGAGAGGGGGTCTCCTACGAGCAGTACTTC.

CDR3 in DNA: TGCAGTGCTGGGGGGGTTCTAGCCAAAAACATTCAGTACTTC. Translating it yields CSAGGVLAKNIQYF. The rearrangement links TRBV20-1 to TRBJ2-4, with 7 bases lining up with TRBD2. Germline-derived CDR1 and CDR2 are DFQATT and SNEGSKA (reference sequence). Unmatched junction bases numbered 4, after V lost 5 bases and J lost 0 bases. The CDR3 covers 14 residues.

V gene TRBV6-6 combines with J gene TRBJ1-1, with D perhaps matching TRBD1 (6 bases). The CDR3 has 13 amino acids. V shed 5 bases and J shed 10 bases, with 17 bases lying between them. Germline CDR1 and CDR2: MNHNY and SVGAGI (reference sequence). The CDR3 region is CASSEDGGRPAFF. Written as DNA, the CDR3 is TGTGCCAGCAGTGAGGATGGGGGGCGTCCAGCTTTCTTT.